The 5 T cell receptor beta chains listed next were all sequenced from one sample in a study of PD-1 blockade in classical Hodgkin lymphoma. Each patient relapsed following autologous stem cell transplantation, and prior brentuximab vedotin exposure differed. The protocol was immunoSEQ multiplex PCR, while the TCRdb copy is restricted to in-frame clones and leaves out a portion. The table lists about 46,000 clones, about 73% of them singletons. Sequenced material: peripheral blood mononuclear cells (PBMCs), taken at baseline. The receptors originated from a human donor with classical Hodgkin lymphoma.

This clone was detected many times. The chain employs TRBV7-6 and TRBJ1-2; the D is unclear. The V end lost 3 bases, the J end lost 9 bases, and 14 bases lay between the germline ends. The germline CDR1 and CDR2 sequences are SGHVS and FNYEAQ. This CDR3 region has 13 residues. The DNA for the CDR3 is TGTGCCAGCAGCTTCCAGGTGAGGAAGAGCTACACCTTC. As protein: CASSFQVRKSYTF.

The V call is TRBV9, the J call TRBJ2-1; 8 positions agree with TRBD1. The CDR3 length is 15 residues. CDR1 is SGDLS and CDR2 is YYNGEE in the germline V gene. V lost 3 bases to trimming and J lost 1 base; unmatched junction nucleotides: 3. CDR3: CASSDNRGSYNEQFF. The CDR3 region has the DNA TGTGCCAGCAGCGATAACAGGGGGTCCTACAATGAGCAGTTCTTC.

J is TRBJ2-7 and V is TRBV28; the match to TRBD1 covers 7 bases. V lost 5 bases and J lost 3; bases outside the gene matches: 7. The CDR3 spans 14 residues. Per the germline V gene, CDR1 is MDHEN and CDR2 is SYDVKM. As DNA, the CDR3 is TGTGCCAGCAGTCCTCGAGCAGGGGGCTACGAGCAGTACTTC. It is translated as CASSPRAGGYEQYF.

This sequence joins TRBV27 and TRBJ2-6, with TRBD1 as a possible D gene (6 bases). CDR1 and CDR2 (germline): MNHEY, SMNVEV (reference sequence). There are 17 residues in the CDR3. Trimming shortened V by 0 bases and J by 2 bases, and 11 bases separated the two germline ends. The CDR3 coding sequence is TGTGCCAGCAGTTTATCCTACAGGGAAGCTGGGGCCAACGTCCTGACTTTC. It encodes CASSLSYREAGANVLTF.

The chain links TRBV30 to TRBJ1-1; 7 bases align to TRBD1. CDR1 and CDR2 (germline): GTSNPN, SVGIG (reference sequence). Germline trimming cut 2 bases from V and 7 bases from J; bases unmatched to any gene: 19. The CDR3 has 17 amino acids. The CDR3 DNA sequence: TGTGCCTGGAGTAGGCAGGGACAGCTTGTCCTTTTCGGTGAAGCTTTCTTT. This codes for CAWSRQGQLVLFGEAFF.